The next 15 T cell receptor beta chains were all read from a single sample in a study of blood T cell repertoires in COVID-19. Assay used: immunoSEQ multiplex PCR; TCRdb lists only in-frame clones, some missing. The table shows around 260,000 clones, with 70% to 90% occurring only once. The specimen was peripheral blood. The receptor source for this set is a human donor in a cohort sampled during active COVID-19.

The chain carries TRBV5-4 and TRBJ2-2, with D possibly matching TRBD1 (6 bases). V shed 4 bases and J shed 7 bases, with 14 bases lying between them. CDR1 and CDR2 from the germline V gene are SGHNT and YYREEE (reference sequence). The CDR3 is 14 amino acids. Here the CDR3 reads CASSLEMTGGELFF. The CDR3 region has the DNA TGTGCCAGCAGCCTTGAAATGACAGGCGGGGAGCTGTTTTTT. Full variable domain (outside the CDR3, taken from reference TRBV5-4 and TRBJ2-2): ETGVTQSPTHLIKTRGQQVTLRCSSQSGHNTVSWYQQALGQGPQFIFQYYREEENGRGNFPPRFSGLQFPNYSSELNVNALELDDSALYLCASSLEMTGGELFFGEGSRLTVL.

The chain has TRBV4-3 and TRBJ2-7; D might be TRBD1 (5 bases). Trimming took 3 bases from V and 2 from J, leaving 14 bases between them. This CDR3 has 15 amino acids. Germline-derived CDR1 and CDR2 are LGHNA and YSLEER. The CDR3 spells CASSQGLIPTYEQYF. The DNA of the CDR3 is TGCGCCAGCAGCCAGGGGCTAATACCCACCTACGAGCAGTACTTC.

The chain recombines TRBV30 with TRBJ1-5; D unclear. Germline V CDR1 and CDR2: GTSNPN, SVGIG (reference sequence). Trimming pared 4 bases from V and 0 bases from J, leaving 10 bases between. The CDR3 totals 14 residues. In DNA, the CDR3 is TGTGCCTGGAATGGAGACCTTAGCAATCAGCCCCAGCATTTT. Protein product: CAWNGDLSNQPQHF.

This clone occurred once. The chain uses TRBV5-5 and TRBJ1-1, with a weak D call TRBD1 (5 bases). The germline V and J ends were trimmed by 0 bases and 5 bases, with 14 bases remaining between them. Looked up from germline, CDR1 is SGHKS and CDR2 is YYEKEE (reference sequence). This CDR3 is 15 amino acids long. The CDR3 nucleotides read TGTGCCAGCAGCTTGGGACCTAGGGGAGGGACTGAAGCTTTCTTT. This encodes CASSLGPRGGTEAFF.

This chain uses TRBV11-2 with TRBJ2-5; 7 bases map to TRBD1. This CDR3 is built from 14 residues. V lost 4 bases, J lost 4 bases, and 6 bases stayed unmatched. Germline-derived CDR1 and CDR2 are SGHAT and FQNNGV. The CDR3 bases are TGTGCCAGCAGCTCACTGACAGGGTTAGAGACCCAGTACTTC. Its protein product is CASSSLTGLETQYF.

The chain has TRBV4-3 and TRBJ1-2; a possible D gene is TRBD1 (5 bases). The CDR3 runs to 15 residues. Deletions cut 1 base from V and 4 bases from J, with 13 bases between. Looked up from germline, CDR1 is LGHNA and CDR2 is YSLEER. The CDR3 sequence: CASSQAQGPPYGYTF. Here the CDR3 DNA reads TGCGCCAGCAGCCAAGCGCAGGGTCCCCCCTATGGCTACACCTTC.

The J gene is TRBJ1-1, the V gene TRBV25-1; D is uncertain. This CDR3 contains 14 residues. With 5 bases removed from V and 0 bases from J, the gap between germline ends came to 10 bases. Germline lookup yields CDR1 MGHDK and CDR2 SYGVNS. This CDR3 is CASSPTNMNTEAFF. The CDR3, as DNA: TGTGCCAGCAGTCCGACTAACATGAACACTGAAGCTTTCTTT.

Only a few counts were recorded for this clone. The chain recombines TRBV5-1 with TRBJ1-4, with unresolved D. V shed 0 bases and J shed 3 bases, with 18 bases lying between them. CDR1 SGHRS and CDR2 YFSETQ come from the germline V gene. CDR3 length: 18 amino acids. CDR3 loop: CASSLALAGGRSNEKLFF. The CDR3 DNA reads as TGCGCCAGCAGCTTGGCGCTGGCCGGAGGACGGTCTAATGAAAAACTGTTTTTT.

The chain joins TRBV4-1 to TRBJ1-2; possibly TRBD1 for D (6 bases). V gave up 1 base and J gave up 10 bases, with 28 bases separating them. CDR1 is MGHRA, CDR2 YSYEKL, per germline. The CDR3 runs 18 residues. The CDR3 here is CASSQVTGSKFSLSVYTF. In nucleotides, the CDR3 is TGCGCCAGCAGCCAAGTCACAGGGAGCAAGTTCTCTCTATCAGTCTACACCTTC.

The V and J genes are TRBV6-5 and TRBJ1-2, with 7 bases aligning to TRBD1. V lost 4 bases, J lost 4 bases, and 3 bases stayed unmatched. CDR3 length: 13 amino acids. CDR1 and CDR2 (germline): MNHEY, SVGAGI. The DNA of the CDR3 is TGTGCCAGCAGTTCACAGGGGATCTATGGCTACACCTTC. Translation: CASSSQGIYGYTF.

This chain joins TRBV5-1 and TRBJ2-2, with 8 nucleotides matching TRBD2. The CDR3 has 17 amino acids. CDR1 is SGHRS and CDR2 is YFSETQ in the germline V gene. V was pared by 0 bases and J by 4 bases, with 8 bases of the junction left unmatched. The CDR3 region has the DNA TGCGCCAGCAGCTTGGCCGGGAGGGGCCGGGGCACCGGGGAGCTGTTTTTT. It translates to CASSLAGRGRGTGELFF.

This clone was seen only once. J is TRBJ2-7 and V is TRBV7-2, with TRBD2 as a possible D gene (6 bases). V lost 1 base and J lost 2, with 9 bases in between. Germline V lookup: CDR1 SGHTA, CDR2 FQGNSA. CDR3 length: 14 amino acids. CDR3 in DNA: TGTGCCAGCAGCTTAGGTAGCGGAGCCTACGAGCAGTACTTC. Translation gives CASSLGSGAYEQYF.

This chain uses TRBV30 with TRBJ2-7; D perhaps matches TRBD1 (5 bases). The V end lost 4 bases, the J end lost 0 bases, and 7 bases lay between the germline ends. The CDR3 length is 12 residues. The V gene's germline CDR1 is GTSNPN and CDR2 SVGIG (reference sequence). The CDR3 region is CAWKQDSYEQYF. In DNA, the CDR3 is TGTGCCTGGAAACAGGACTCCTACGAGCAGTACTTC.

CDR3 nucleotide sequence: TGCAGCGTTGTGGGACAGGCAAGATACGAGCAGTACTTC. The encoded protein is CSVVGQARYEQYF. V is TRBV29-1 and J is TRBJ2-7, with TRBD1 matching 8 bases. The V and J ends lost 4 bases and 4 bases, in that order; junction bases with no gene match: 6. There are 13 residues in the CDR3. CDR1 and CDR2 from the germline V gene are SQVTM and ANQGSEA.

The chain is built from TRBV10-1 and TRBJ1-2; no reliable D call. From germline, CDR1 is WNHNN and CDR2 SYGVQD (reference sequence). V was pared by 6 bases and J by 0 bases, with 8 bases between. CDR3 size: 13 residues. The CDR3: CASSPTTNYGYTF. CDR3 coding DNA: TGCGCCAGCAGCCCTACTACTAACTATGGCTACACCTTC.